The 22 T cell receptor beta chains below were found in one sample sequenced in a study of blood T cell repertoires in COVID-19 (TCRdb year 2020). The library was prepared using the immunoSEQ multiplex PCR assay. This is the immuneACCESS table as TCRdb keeps it, with only in-frame sequences that have V and J called. A part of the clones is gone; compared with another copy, unresolved V genes explain less than half, and the rest is unexplained. The sample table holds hundreds of thousands of clones, of which around 85% were seen once. 2.5% to 3.5% of the sample comes from the top ten. Sequenced sample: PBMCs or T cells enriched from blood (not recorded which). The receptors come from a woman aged 50 to 60 in a cohort exposed to, infected with or recovered from COVID-19 (not recorded which).

The chain carries TRBV4-2 and TRBJ2-3; 9 positions agree with TRBD1. The junction had 4 bases not matched to a gene; V was cut back by 1 base and J by 5 bases. The CDR3 sequence is 15 residues long. Germline V gene data show CDR1 as LGHNA and CDR2 as YNFKEQ. The CDR3 DNA follows: TGTGCCAGCAGCCAAGGGCGGGACAGGGAAGATACGCAGTATTTT. This gives the protein CASSQGRDREDTQYF.

This chain uses TRBV14 with TRBJ2-2; D might be TRBD2 (6 bases). Germline loops: CDR1 SGHDN, CDR2 FVKESK. V shed 2 bases and J shed 0 bases, with 10 bases lying between them. CDR3 length equals 16 residues. Here the CDR3 DNA reads TGTGCCAGCAGCCAATTCCTAGCGTCGAACACCGGGGAGCTGTTTTTT. Encoded protein: CASSQFLASNTGELFF.

CDR3 DNA sequence: TGTGCCAGCAGCTTAAGCCGGGACAGTTCGAACACCGGGGAGCTGTTTTTT. It specifies CASSLSRDSSNTGELFF. This chain uses TRBV7-2 with TRBJ2-2; 7 bases map to TRBD1. Unmatched junction bases numbered 6, after V lost 2 bases and J lost 0 bases. CDR1 and CDR2 (germline): SGHTA, FQGNSA. The CDR3 extends over 17 amino acids.

This clone was picked up a small number of times. The rearrangement links TRBV5-6 to TRBJ2-2; D call uncertain. The CDR3 covers 13 residues. Germline assignment: CDR1 SGHDT and CDR2 YYEEEE. V was shortened by 4 bases and J by 0 bases, with 4 bases between the two germline ends. The DNA of the CDR3 is TGTGCCAGCAGCCTTACGAACACCGGGGAGCTGTTTTTT. The encoded protein is CASSLTNTGELFF.

The chain joins TRBV4-3 to TRBJ2-2; 8 bases line up with TRBD2. The V segment lost 0 bases and the J segment 5 bases; nucleotides outside the gene matches: 11. The germline gives CDR1 LGHNA, CDR2 YSLEER. This CDR3 comprises 18 residues. The CDR3 loop is CASSQDLTSAGGTGELFF. DNA of the CDR3: TGCGCCAGCAGCCAAGATCTGACCTCGGCGGGGGGTACCGGGGAGCTGTTTTTT.

The V call is TRBV7-2, the J call TRBJ1-6; 10 bases fit TRBD1. The CDR3 is 15 residues long. Germline lookup yields CDR1 SGHTA and CDR2 FQGNSA. The V and J ends lost 5 bases and 10 bases, in that order; junction bases with no gene match: 8. Here the CDR3 DNA reads TGTGCCAGCAGCAGCGGACAGGGGGAGTACTCACCCCTCCACTTT. This sequence encodes CASSSGQGEYSPLHF.

V and J are TRBV7-9 and TRBJ1-2; maybe TRBD1 (5 bases). V was shortened by 4 bases and J by 0 bases, with 15 bases between the two germline ends. Germline CDR1 and CDR2: SEHNR and FQNEAQ (reference sequence). There are 16 residues in the CDR3. DNA for the CDR3: TGTGCCAGCAGCTCTCATTTCGACAGTCCTAACTATGGCTACACCTTC. It yields the protein CASSSHFDSPNYGYTF.

This chain links TRBV19 with TRBJ1-5, with TRBD1 identical over 9 bases. There are 17 residues in the CDR3. In germline, CDR1 is LNHDA, CDR2 SQIVND (reference sequence). V trimming: 6 bases; J trimming: 7 bases; junction bases outside the gene matches: 16. The CDR3 nucleotides read TGTGCCAGTAGCACGGGACAGGGTTCAATCTTAGTACAGCCCCAGCATTTT. This sequence encodes CASSTGQGSILVQPQHF.

J is TRBJ2-2 and V is TRBV9; 9 bases line up with TRBD2. The trim removed 0 bases at V and 7 bases at J, leaving 10 bases unmatched. The germline CDR1 and CDR2 sequences are SGDLS and YYNGEE. The CDR3 runs to 17 residues. The CDR3 DNA sequence: TGTGCCAGCAGCGTAGCTCTGGCGGGGGGGCCGGACGGGGAGCTGTTTTTT. It specifies CASSVALAGGPDGELFF.

The chain has TRBV6-5 and TRBJ1-4; the D gene is possibly TRBD1 (5 bases). V lost 6 bases and J 8 bases, leaving 13 bases between the germline ends. Germline V gene sequence: CDR1 MNHEY, CDR2 SVGAGI. The CDR3 runs to 13 residues. For the CDR3, the DNA is TGTGCCAGCAGGGGGTCAGCAGGGGAAAAACTGTTTTTT. It translates to CASRGSAGEKLFF.

The gene calls are TRBV7-6 and TRBJ2-7; 8 bases are a match to TRBD2. V was clipped by 4 bases and J by 3 bases; unmatched bases: 26. The germline V gene has CDR1 SGHVS and CDR2 FNYEAQ. This CDR3 is 21 amino acids long. The CDR3 nucleotides read TGTGCCAGCAGCTCTACCCCTCGGGGGGGGAGGCCCGTGCGCCCGAACTACGAGCAGTACTTC. Its translation: CASSSTPRGGRPVRPNYEQYF. Based on the CDR3 plus reference TRBV7-6 and TRBJ2-7, the full variable domain is GAGVSQSPRYKVTKRGQDVALRCDPISGHVSLYWYRQALGQGPEFLTYFNYEAQQDKSGLPNDRFSAERPEGSISTLTIQRTEQRDSAMYRCASSSTPRGGRPVRPNYEQYFGPGTRLTVT.

This chain connects TRBV21-1 to TRBJ2-7; the DNA was not used to check the table's D call, TRBD1. TRBV21-1 is a recognized pseudogene. There are 15 residues in the CDR3. The CDR3 DNA reads as TGTGCCAGCAGCTCGGAGCCGGGACAGGGCTACGAGCAGTACTTC. It encodes CASSSEPGQGYEQYF.

The chain couples TRBV5-4 to TRBJ2-2; 8 bases match TRBD1. The CDR3 length is 15 residues. Losses at the gene ends were 0 bases for V and 6 bases for J; bases not matched to a gene: 4. The germline V gene encodes CDR1 SGHNT and CDR2 YYREEE (reference sequence). The CDR3 region is CASSLAQGAAGELFF. CDR3 nucleotides: TGTGCCAGCAGCTTGGCTCAGGGGGCGGCCGGGGAGCTGTTTTTT.

The chain joins TRBV7-6 to TRBJ2-2, with 8 bases identical to TRBD2. V trimming: 5 bases; J trimming: 4 bases; junction bases outside the gene matches: 6. Germline-derived CDR1 and CDR2 are SGHVS and FNYEAQ. The CDR3 extends over 15 amino acids. As DNA, the CDR3 is TGTGCCAGCAGCCTGTGGCGGGGGGTCACCGGGGAGCTGTTTTTT. Its translation is CASSLWRGVTGELFF.

This chain links TRBV7-8 with TRBJ1-6, with D possibly being TRBD1 (6 bases). Germline lookup yields CDR1 SGHVS and CDR2 FQNEAQ. V gave up 1 base and J gave up 9 bases, with 10 bases separating them. This CDR3 is built from 14 residues. The CDR3 is CASSLDRVASPLHF. The CDR3, as DNA: TGTGCCAGCAGCTTAGACAGGGTAGCTTCACCCCTCCACTTT.

The chain combines TRBV28 with TRBJ2-5, with a possible D match to TRBD1 (5 bases). This CDR3 has 15 amino acids. V lost 2 bases and J 0 bases, leaving 10 bases between the germline ends. Germline CDR1 is MDHEN and CDR2 is SYDVKM. In DNA form, the CDR3 reads TGTGCCAGCAGTTTACCTCAGGGTAACCAAGAGACCCAGTACTTC. It yields the protein CASSLPQGNQETQYF.

The CDR3 loop reads CASSLSGGRGGLNTEAFF. In DNA form, the CDR3 reads TGTGCCAGCAGTTTATCGGGGGGGCGTGGGGGCTTGAACACTGAAGCTTTCTTT. The V call is TRBV27, the J call TRBJ1-1; tentatively, D is TRBD1 (6 bases). Per the germline V gene, CDR1 is MNHEY and CDR2 is SMNVEV (reference sequence). The CDR3 consists of 18 residues. Between the trimmed V and J ends, which lost 0 bases and 0 bases, there was a span of 17 bases.

This rearrangement joins TRBV19 to TRBJ2-3; D is uncertain. Trimming took 7 bases from V and 1 from J, leaving 12 bases between them. CDR3 size: 14 residues. In germline, CDR1 is LNHDA, CDR2 SQIVND (reference sequence). CDR3 residues: CASTFGQGTDTQYF. The CDR3 nucleotides are TGTGCCAGTACGTTCGGCCAGGGCACAGATACGCAGTATTTT. Based on the CDR3 plus reference TRBV19 and TRBJ2-3, the full variable domain is DGGITQSPKYLFRKEGQNVTLSCEQNLNHDAMYWYRQDPGQGLRLIYYSQIVNDFQKGDIAEGYSVSREKKESFPLTVTSAQKNPTAFYLCASTFGQGTDTQYFGPGTRLTVL.

V gene TRBV5-1 combines with J gene TRBJ1-3; D might be TRBD1 (5 bases). Trimming cost V 2 bases and J 3 bases, with 9 bases left between them. The CDR3 has 14 amino acids. Germline CDR1 and CDR2: SGHRS and YFSETQ. This CDR3 reads CASSLGDNGNTIYF. The CDR3 nucleotides read TGCGCCAGCAGCTTAGGGGATAATGGAAACACCATATATTTT.

Comment on this clone: This sample includes further DNA sequences coding for the same CDR3. The rearrangement joins TRBV5-1 to TRBJ2-5; no definite D call. This CDR3 spans 12 amino acids. The germline V gene has CDR1 SGHRS and CDR2 YFSETQ. Trimming stripped 0 bases from V and 5 bases from J, with 5 bases between. CDR3 coding DNA: TGCGCCAGCAGCTTGGTACGGGAGACCCAGTACTTC. It encodes CASSLVRETQYF.

The chain couples TRBV5-1 to TRBJ2-2; a possible D gene is TRBD1 (6 bases). The CDR3 spans 17 residues. Germline V gives CDR1 SGHRS, CDR2 YFSETQ. Deletions cut 0 bases from V and 2 bases from J, with 14 bases between. Here the CDR3 reads CASSLARGSRNTGELFF. CDR3 sequence (DNA): TGCGCCAGCAGCTTGGCCAGGGGCAGTAGAAACACCGGGGAGCTGTTTTTT.

The J gene is TRBJ1-2, the V gene TRBV5-1; D is uncertain. The CDR3 extends over 15 amino acids. Trimming took off 6 bases at V and 0 bases at J, with 15 bases between the two ends. Per the germline V gene, CDR1 is SGHRS and CDR2 is YFSETQ. The CDR3 region is CASTPGIAANYGYTF. The CDR3 DNA follows: TGCGCCAGCACCCCGGGGATAGCAGCTAACTATGGCTACACCTTC.